The text below deals with one T cell receptor beta chain. This clonotype has more than one count but fewer than ten. The antigen this receptor binds is unknown. No clone much larger than this one lies a single base away; base qualities are absent. The CDR3 spans 13 residues, from the cysteine through the phenylalanine. Only CDR3 DNA remains: 39 bases, in frame from the first base. V was cut back by 4 bases and J by 3 bases, leaving a gap of 10 bases between them. The CDR1 and CDR2 encoded by the germline V gene (reference sequence) are LNHDA and SQIVND. The library was obtained by 5' RACE. Sequencing was performed on an Illumina HiSeq 2000. A universal primer binding site was introduced by template switching, and a unique molecular identifier was present in the final cDNA, enabling accurate counting of TCR cDNA molecules. First-strand cDNA for TCR alpha and beta chains was synthesized from specific primers in the conserved constant-segment region. To control for contamination, each cDNA library was double barcoded with a SMART-Mk sample barcode plus Illumina barcodes. Two successive PCR steps introduced TruSeq adapter sequences along with Illumina sample barcodes. Sequencing of the TCR alpha and beta cDNA libraries was done on the Illumina HiSeq platform using custom primers. Regarding the original processing steps: MiGEC processed the raw reads to extract unique molecular identifiers, while MiXCR was used to determine the CDR3 positions. For each individual, recombination models were inferred using an EM algorithm with the repgenHMM and IGoR tools. The analysis of shared clonotypes was done with the tcR package in R, with sharing normalized by the product of cloneset sizes. To study raw recombination without the effects of thymic and clonal selection, out-of-frame nonproductive sequences were analyzed. The raw public reads went through TCRdb reprocessing: fastp at Q25, MiXCR clone calling, in-frame beta chains kept. Each CDR3 protein appears once, grouped with its most common genes and DNA. These V and J calls are TCRdb output, not the study's own analysis. The sample profile shows approximately 700,000 distinct CDR3 sequences; 18% of them were found once. About 12% of the sample is held by the ten biggest clonotypes.

The data were obtained in a study of identical twins (dated by TCRdb to 2016 to 2017). About the full investigation: To test whether fetal clonotypes persist, the study used deep sequencing on TCR alpha and beta repertoires from monozygotic twins, unrelated adults of various ages, and cord blood. To rule out contamination, replicate twin experiments were performed at different times with different library preparation protocols.

Only healthy Caucasian donors were included. The twin cohort consisted of three pairs of female monozygotic twins, all aged about 18 to 30 years. Peripheral blood mononuclear cells were used as the source from which RNA for TCR libraries was isolated. The study at large found these results: Zero-insertion analyses could be partly confounded by invariant T cells such as MAIT and iNKT, although diverse VJ usage argued against such confounding for most clonotypes. Fewer insertions were carried by abundant cord blood beta clonotypes, a similar but weaker trend appeared in young adult naive repertoires, and no such trend appeared in memory repertoires. In beta out-of-frame sequences, excess twin sharing was weaker, because having fewer shared sequences lowered the signal-to-noise ratio. Conclusions relied on cross-sectional statistical analysis, since the same donors could not be followed over many years. In monozygotic twins, recombination models systematically underestimated out-of-frame TCR alpha sharing, but the models matched the sharing seen between unrelated individuals. Out-of-frame TCR alpha sequences shared between twins showed an excess of low generation-probability sequences compared with coincidental sharing between unrelated individuals.

The sample was also reused in another study, on T cells expressing NK-cell markers. As noted in the second study: Three sorted T-cell subsets (CD3+CD56+NKG2C+, CD3+CD56+NKG2C- and CD3+CD56-NKG2C+) from 7 to 9 donors had their TCR beta-chain repertoires profiled. Seven of the eight sequenced donors were HCMV-seropositive and one was HCMV-seronegative. To restrict sorting to alphabetaTCR-expressing T cells, an anti-gammadeltaTCR antibody was added in several experiments. For about 6 donors, the dominant CD3+CD56+NKG2C+ clonotypes were among the top 10 CD8+ clonotypes and accounted for roughly 1.0-8% of CD8+ T cells. Those dominant clonotypes were again the most abundant among CD3+CD56-NKG2C+ cells in several donors, at roughly 25-65%. It remained unclear whether the expanded NKG2C-expressing T cell clones were specific for HCMV antigens. The study sequenced eight donors, all healthy volunteers chosen at random: three men and five women. HCMV serostatus was determined by detecting HCMV-specific IgG in serum with a commercial ELISA kit. For five or six donors, unsorted PBMC were also used to sequence bulk peripheral blood T-cell repertoires. Reads were demultiplexed and grouped by UMI with MIGEC, and clonotypes were assembled and quantified with MiTCR. To exclude erroneous sequences, only TCR cDNA sequences supported by at least two reads were retained. The tcR package was used for downstream repertoire analysis, and clonotypes were matched across fractions by CDR3 nucleotide sequence plus V segment. VDJmatch was used to annotate antigen specificity against VDJdb, with one amino acid substitution allowed in CDR3.

Sequencing was done on a sample of PBMCs. The chain links TRBV19 with TRBJ2-7; the D gene is perhaps TRBD2, on 5 matching bases. The receptor was isolated from a woman between 18 and 29 years old in good health. The CDR3 region: CASSTRERYEQYF. The sequenced DNA: TGTGCCAGTAGTACTAGGGAGCGCTACGAGCAGTACTTC.